What follows is one T cell receptor beta chain and its context. This receptor's antigen is unknown. Per-nucleotide qualities are absent, and no much larger clonotype sits a single base away. Preparation of the library involved the immunoSEQ multiplex PCR assay. Genomic DNA extraction, TRB sequencing and normalization were carried out by Adaptive Biotechnologies (Seattle, WA). The authors' analysis ran thus. Clonality was calculated as one minus the Shannon entropy of productive TRB sequences, normalized by log2 of unique productive sequences. To identify KLL-specific clonotypes in tumors, TCRbeta CDR3 amino acid sequences were matched against the sequences from the tetramer-sorted sample of each patient. The clones in this table, taken by TCRdb from immuneACCESS, are in-frame only. Not every clone is retained; where verified, under half of the shortfall comes from an unresolved V gene, and the cause of the rest is unknown. D and trimming were read from the DNA, whereas the V and J calls and clone size are those reported in that table. This sample holds around 25,000 clones; 70% to 90% were observed only once. Jointly, the top ten make up about 2.7% of the sample.

The CDR3 sequence holds 14 residues, the cysteine and phenylalanine included. The CDR3 DNA has 42 bases and is translated from base 1. CDR1 and CDR2 are drawn from the germline V gene: MGHDK, SYGVNS. V and J are truncated by 4 bases and 2 bases respectively, leaving an intervening sequence of 9 bases. This record belongs to a study of tumor-infiltrating T cells and Merkel cell polyomavirus (dated by TCRdb to the late 2010s). Background on the whole study: In Merkel cell carcinoma patients, the study investigated CD8+ T cells specific for the Merkel cell polyomavirus KLL epitope. In roughly 15 samples, TRB sequencing was done on KLL-tetramer-sorted cells from blood or tumor-infiltrating lymphocytes, along with about a dozen matched whole-tumor samples. Across the study, one tumor sample was a frozen nodal tumor digest and one was a flash-frozen core biopsy of a metastasis. Patients presented at varying disease stages and were followed for a median of around 2.9 years, with a range of 1. Patient treatments varied, were not standardized, and included chemotherapy, radiation and immunotherapies. Most of the whole-tumor samples were approximately 25-micron curls sectioned from formalin-fixed, paraffin-embedded tissue blocks. General findings and caveats noted by the study authors: A higher intratumoral fraction of KLL-specific T cells (about 1.9-20% versus roughly 0-0.15%) was associated with significantly improved MCC-specific survival. A greater number of unique KLL-specific clonotypes in tumors (5-108 vs 0-3) was associated with a significant advantage in MCC-specific survival (P = 0.0051). One limitation of the study is the small sample size (n of about 12 patients). KLL-specific TRB repertoires were diverse and mostly private, with just one public clonotype, shared by two patients, among several hundred unique sequences. Because the study covered only a single viral epitope, T cells targeting other Merkel cell polyomavirus epitopes were not captured.

By immunohistochemistry, the tumors of all patients showed robust positive staining for Merkel cell polyomavirus Large T antigen. Twelve Merkel cell carcinoma patients were included, each with robust KLL-tetramer+ populations (above 0.04% of CD8+ T cells) in blood and/or cultured TIL. Every patient was Caucasian, and patient ages ranged from 50 to 77 years, with a median of approximately 66 years. Lymph node tumors were analyzed for patients with unknown primaries presenting with nodal disease, or where primary tissue was insufficient. This TCR came from a man in his fifties with Merkel cell carcinoma. Sequenced: lymph node tissue. The rearranged chain carries TRBV25-1 and TRBJ2-1, and the D gene may be TRBD2, 6 bases matching. The DNA sequence is given as TGTGCCAGCAGTGGCGGGGTCACCTACAATGAGCAGTTCTTC. This codes for CASSGGVTYNEQFF. The CDR3, completed at both ends by the reference TRBV25-1 and TRBJ2-1 genes, gives the full variable domain EADIYQTPRYLVIGTGKKITLECSQTMGHDKMYWYQQDPGMELHLIHYSYGVNSTEKGDLSSESTVSRIRTEHFPLTLESARPSHTSQYLCASSGGVTYNEQFFGPGTRLTVL.